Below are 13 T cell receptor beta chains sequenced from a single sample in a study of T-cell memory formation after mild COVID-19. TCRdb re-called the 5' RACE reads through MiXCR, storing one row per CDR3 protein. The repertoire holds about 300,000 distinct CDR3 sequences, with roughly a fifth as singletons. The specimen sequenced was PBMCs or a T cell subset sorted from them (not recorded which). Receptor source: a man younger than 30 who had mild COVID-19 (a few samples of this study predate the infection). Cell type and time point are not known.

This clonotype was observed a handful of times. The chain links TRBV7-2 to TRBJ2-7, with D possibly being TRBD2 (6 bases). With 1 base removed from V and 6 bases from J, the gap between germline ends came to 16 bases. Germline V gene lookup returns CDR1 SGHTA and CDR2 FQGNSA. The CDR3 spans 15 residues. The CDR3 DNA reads TGTGCCAGCAGCTTAGGAGGTGCGTGGAGGGTCGAGCAGTACTTC. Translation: CASSLGGAWRVEQYF.

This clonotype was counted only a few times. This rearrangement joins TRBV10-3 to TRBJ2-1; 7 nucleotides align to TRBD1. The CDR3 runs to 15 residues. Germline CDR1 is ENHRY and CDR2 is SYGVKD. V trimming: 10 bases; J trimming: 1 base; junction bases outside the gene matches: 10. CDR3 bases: TGTGCCACTCGCCCCACAGGGGCGTCCTACAATGAGCAGTTCTTC. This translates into CATRPTGASYNEQFF.

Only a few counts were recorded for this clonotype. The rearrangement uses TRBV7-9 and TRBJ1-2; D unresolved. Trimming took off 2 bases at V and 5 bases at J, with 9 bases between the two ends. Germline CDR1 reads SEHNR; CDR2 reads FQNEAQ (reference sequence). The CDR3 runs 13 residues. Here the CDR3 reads CASSLQTLYGYTF. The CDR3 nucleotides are TGTGCCAGCAGCTTACAGACATTATATGGCTACACCTTC.

CDR3 coding DNA: TGTGCCAGCAGCCCAGTGGGGTCTAAACGTTCACCCCTCCACTTT. This gives the protein CASSPVGSKRSPLHF. The V gene is TRBV7-2, the J gene TRBJ1-6; D gene unclear. V dropped 5 bases and J dropped 9 bases, with 17 bases sitting between them. The length of the CDR3 is 15 residues. The germline V gene encodes CDR1 SGHTA and CDR2 FQGNSA.

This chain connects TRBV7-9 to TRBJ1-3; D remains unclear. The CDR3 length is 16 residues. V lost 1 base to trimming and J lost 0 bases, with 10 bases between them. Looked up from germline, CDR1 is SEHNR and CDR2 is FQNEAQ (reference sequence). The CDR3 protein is CASSLGGIPSGNTIYF. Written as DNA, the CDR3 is TGTGCCAGCAGCTTAGGCGGCATTCCCTCTGGAAACACCATATATTTT.

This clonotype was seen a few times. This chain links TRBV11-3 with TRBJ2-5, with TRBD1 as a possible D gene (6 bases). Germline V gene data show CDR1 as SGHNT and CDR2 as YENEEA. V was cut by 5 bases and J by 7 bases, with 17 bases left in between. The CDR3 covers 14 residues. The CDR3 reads CASSPVGDTGTQYF. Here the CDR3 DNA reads TGTGCCAGCAGCCCAGTAGGGGACACAGGGACCCAGTACTTC.

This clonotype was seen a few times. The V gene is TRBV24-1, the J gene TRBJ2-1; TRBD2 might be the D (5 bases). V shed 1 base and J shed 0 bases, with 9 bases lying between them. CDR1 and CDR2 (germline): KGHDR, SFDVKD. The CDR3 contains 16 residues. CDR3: CATSDFGGSSYNEQFF. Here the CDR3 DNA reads TGTGCCACCAGTGATTTCGGAGGAAGCTCCTACAATGAGCAGTTCTTC.

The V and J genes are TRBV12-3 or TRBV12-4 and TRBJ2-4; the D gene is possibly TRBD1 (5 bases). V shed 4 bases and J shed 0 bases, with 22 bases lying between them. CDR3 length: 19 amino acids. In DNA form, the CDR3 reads TGTGCCAGCAGTTCCGGTGACAGAGTGCAGGAGATAGCCAAAAACATTCAGTACTTC. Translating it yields CASSSGDRVQEIAKNIQYF.

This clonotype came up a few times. CDR3 nucleotide sequence: TGCGCCAGCAGCCAAGATCGGACTAGCGCCGATACGCAGTATTTT. Protein: CASSQDRTSADTQYF. The chain employs TRBV4-1 and TRBJ2-3, with TRBD2 matching 9 bases. This CDR3 region has 15 residues. V lost 0 bases to trimming and J lost 6 bases; unmatched junction nucleotides: 4. The germline CDR1 and CDR2 sequences are MGHRA and YSYEKL.

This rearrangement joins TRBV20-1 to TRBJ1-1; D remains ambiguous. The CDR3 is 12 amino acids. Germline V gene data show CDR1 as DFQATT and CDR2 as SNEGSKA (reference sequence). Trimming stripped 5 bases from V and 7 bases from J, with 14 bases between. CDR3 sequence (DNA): TGCAGTGCTGTTCTGCGATCTATTGAAGCTTTCTTT. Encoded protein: CSAVLRSIEAFF.

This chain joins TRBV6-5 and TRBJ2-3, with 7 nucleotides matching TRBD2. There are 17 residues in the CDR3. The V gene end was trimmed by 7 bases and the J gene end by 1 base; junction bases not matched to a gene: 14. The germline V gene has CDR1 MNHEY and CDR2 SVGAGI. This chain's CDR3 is CASKPFYLAGGTDTQYF. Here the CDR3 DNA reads TGTGCCAGCAAACCCTTTTACCTTGCGGGGGGCACAGATACGCAGTATTTT.

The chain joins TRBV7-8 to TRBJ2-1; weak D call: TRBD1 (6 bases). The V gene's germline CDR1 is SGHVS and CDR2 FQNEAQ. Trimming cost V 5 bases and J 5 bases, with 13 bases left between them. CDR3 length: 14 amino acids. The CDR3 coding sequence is TGTGCCAGCAGCCCACGGACAGCTAACAATGAGCAGTTCTTC. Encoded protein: CASSPRTANNEQFF.

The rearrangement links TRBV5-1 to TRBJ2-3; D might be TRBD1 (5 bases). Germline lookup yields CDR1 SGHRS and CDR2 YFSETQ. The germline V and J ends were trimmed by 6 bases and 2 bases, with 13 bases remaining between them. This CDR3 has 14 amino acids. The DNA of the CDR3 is TGCGCCAGCACCATTACAGGAACCACAGATACGCAGTATTTT. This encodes CASTITGTTDTQYF.